Below are 4 T cell receptor beta chains sequenced from a single sample in a study of OX40 agonist ivuxolimab in advanced cancers. Sequencing was performed with immunoSEQ multiplex PCR; in TCRdb, only in-frame clones are kept and a portion is missing. The sample includes 60,000 to 100,000 clones, 85% to 95% of them seen just once. Here the sequenced sample was CD4+ or CD8+ T cells sorted from blood, taken in a trial of the OX40 agonist ivuxolimab. The receptors originated from an adult with an advanced solid tumor such as melanoma, head and neck, liver or kidney cancer.

This CDR3 reads CASSPLSGLTNEKLFF. In DNA form, the CDR3 reads TGCGCCAGCAGCCCCCTATCGGGGCTAACTAATGAAAAACTGTTTTTT. The chain has TRBV4-1 and TRBJ1-4; TRBD1 is a possible D gene (5 bases). This CDR3 contains 16 residues. The V end was cut by 4 bases, the J end by 1 base, with 13 bases between. The germline CDR1 and CDR2 sequences are MGHRA and YSYEKL.

This sequence joins TRBV10-1 and TRBJ2-7; D gene unclear. CDR3 length equals 14 residues. Germline V CDR1 and CDR2: WNHNN, SYGVQD (reference sequence). The V gene lost 2 bases and the J gene lost 2 bases, with 10 bases spanning the gap. CDR3 sequence (DNA): TGCGCCAGCAGTGAGATATCGGATGCCTACGAGCAGTACTTC. Protein: CASSEISDAYEQYF.

CDR3 protein: CAWNEGNYGYTF. CDR3 sequence (DNA): TGTGCCTGGAACGAGGGAAACTATGGCTACACCTTC. The V gene is TRBV30, the J gene TRBJ1-2; D gene ambiguous. The germline V and J ends were trimmed by 4 bases and 2 bases, with 8 bases remaining between them. The CDR3 totals 12 residues. The germline CDR1 and CDR2 sequences are GTSNPN and SVGIG (reference sequence).

V is TRBV7-9 and J is TRBJ1-2, with 8 bases fitting TRBD1. The CDR3 length is 15 residues. V lost 4 bases, J lost 4 bases, and 8 bases stayed unmatched. The germline V gene has CDR1 SEHNR and CDR2 FQNEAQ (reference sequence). CDR3 residues: CASSSSTGAVYGYTF. DNA for the CDR3: TGTGCCAGCAGCTCTTCGACAGGGGCCGTCTATGGCTACACCTTC.